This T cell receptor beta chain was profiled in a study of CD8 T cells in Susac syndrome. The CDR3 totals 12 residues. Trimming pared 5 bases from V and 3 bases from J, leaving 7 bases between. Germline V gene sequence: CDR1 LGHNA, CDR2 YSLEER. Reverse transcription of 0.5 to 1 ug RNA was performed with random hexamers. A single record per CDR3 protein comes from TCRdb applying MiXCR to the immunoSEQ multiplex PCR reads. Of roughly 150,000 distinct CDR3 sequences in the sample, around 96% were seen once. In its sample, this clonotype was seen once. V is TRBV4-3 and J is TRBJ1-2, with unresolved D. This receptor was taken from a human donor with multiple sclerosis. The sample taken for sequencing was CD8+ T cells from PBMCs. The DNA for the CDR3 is TGCGCCAGCAGCACAGAAGACTATGGCTACACCTTC. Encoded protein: CASSTEDYGYTF.